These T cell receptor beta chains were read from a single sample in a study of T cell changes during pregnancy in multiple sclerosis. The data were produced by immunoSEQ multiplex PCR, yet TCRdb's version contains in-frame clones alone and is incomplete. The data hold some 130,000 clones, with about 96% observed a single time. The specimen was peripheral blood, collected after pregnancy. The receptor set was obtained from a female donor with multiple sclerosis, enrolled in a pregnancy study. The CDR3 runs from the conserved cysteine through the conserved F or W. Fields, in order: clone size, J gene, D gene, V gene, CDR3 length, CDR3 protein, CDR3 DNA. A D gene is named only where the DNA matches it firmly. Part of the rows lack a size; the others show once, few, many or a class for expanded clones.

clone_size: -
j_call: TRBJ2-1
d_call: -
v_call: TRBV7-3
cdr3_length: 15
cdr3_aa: CASSPDSSSYNEQFF
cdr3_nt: TGTGCCAGCAGCCCCGACTCGAGCTCCTACAATGAGCAGTTCTTC

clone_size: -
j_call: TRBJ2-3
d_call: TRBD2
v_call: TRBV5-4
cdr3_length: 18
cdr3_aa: CASSLELAGPSSTDTQYF
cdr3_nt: TGTGCCAGCAGCTTGGAACTAGCGGGACCCTCTAGCACAGATACGCAGTATTTT

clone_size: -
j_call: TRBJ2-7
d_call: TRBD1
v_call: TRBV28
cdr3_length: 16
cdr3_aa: CASYTGTGVLTVEQYF
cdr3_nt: TGTGCCAGCTACACCGGGACAGGGGTCCTGACGGTCGAGCAGTACTTC

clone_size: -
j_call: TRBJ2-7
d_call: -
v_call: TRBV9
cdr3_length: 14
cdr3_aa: CASSPPGGSYEQYF
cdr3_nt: TGTGCCAGCAGCCCCCCTGGCGGCTCCTACGAGCAGTACTTC

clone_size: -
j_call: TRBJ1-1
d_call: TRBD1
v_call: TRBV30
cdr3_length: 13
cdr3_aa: CAWQTGGNTEAFF
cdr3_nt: TGTGCCTGGCAGACAGGGGGGAACACTGAAGCTTTCTTT

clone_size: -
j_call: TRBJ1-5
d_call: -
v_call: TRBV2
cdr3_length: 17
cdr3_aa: CASSLTVIRLSNQPQHF
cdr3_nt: TGTGCCAGCAGTCTGACAGTAATACGTCTTAGCAATCAGCCCCAGCATTTT

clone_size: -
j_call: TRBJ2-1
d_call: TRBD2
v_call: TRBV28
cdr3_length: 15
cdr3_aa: CASSHAGTSLNEQFF
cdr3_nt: TGTGCCAGCAGTCACGCCGGGACTAGCCTGAATGAGCAGTTCTTC

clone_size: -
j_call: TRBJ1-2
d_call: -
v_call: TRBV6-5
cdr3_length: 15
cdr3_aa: CASRGTTRDLYGYTF
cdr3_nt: TGTGCCAGCAGGGGGACTACGAGGGATCTCTATGGCTACACCTTC

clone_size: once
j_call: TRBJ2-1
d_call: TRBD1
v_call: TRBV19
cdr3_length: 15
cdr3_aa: CASRGQAFSYNEQFF
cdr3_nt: TGTGCCAGTAGGGGACAGGCGTTCTCCTACAATGAGCAGTTCTTC

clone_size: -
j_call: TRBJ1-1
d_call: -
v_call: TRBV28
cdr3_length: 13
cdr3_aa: CASSLIQTAEAFF
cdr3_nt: TGTGCCAGCAGTTTAATCCAGACTGCTGAAGCTTTCTTT

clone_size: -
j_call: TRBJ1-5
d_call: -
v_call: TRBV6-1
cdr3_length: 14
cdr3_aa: CASSGHPINQPQHF
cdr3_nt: TGTGCCAGCAGCGGACATCCTATCAATCAGCCCCAGCATTTT

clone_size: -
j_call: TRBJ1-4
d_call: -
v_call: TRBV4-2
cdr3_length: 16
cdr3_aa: CASSQERGRGSEKLFF
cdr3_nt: TGTGCCAGCAGCCAAGAGAGGGGCAGGGGTTCTGAAAAACTGTTTTTT

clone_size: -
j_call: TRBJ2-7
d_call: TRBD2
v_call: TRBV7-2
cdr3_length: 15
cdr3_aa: CASSLAVAGGPEQYF
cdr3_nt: TGTGCCAGCAGCTTAGCGGTAGCGGGAGGGCCCGAGCAGTACTTC

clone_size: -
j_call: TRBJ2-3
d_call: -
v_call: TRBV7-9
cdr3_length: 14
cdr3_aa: CASSLIGGPDTQYF
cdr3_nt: TGTGCCAGCAGCCTGATCGGGGGGCCAGATACGCAGTATTTT

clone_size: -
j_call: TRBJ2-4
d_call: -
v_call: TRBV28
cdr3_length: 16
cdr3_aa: CASSSPDRLAKNIQYF
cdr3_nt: TGTGCCAGCAGTTCCCCCGACAGGTTAGCCAAAAACATTCAGTACTTC

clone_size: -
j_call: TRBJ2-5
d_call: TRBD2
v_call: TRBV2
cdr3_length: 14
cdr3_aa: CAGTPGTSYETQYF
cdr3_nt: TGTGCCGGAACTCCCGGGACTAGCTACGAGACCCAGTACTTC

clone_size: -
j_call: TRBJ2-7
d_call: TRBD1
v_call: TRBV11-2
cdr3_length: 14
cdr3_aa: CASSLGQGANEQYF
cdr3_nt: TGTGCCAGCAGCTTAGGTCAGGGGGCCAACGAGCAGTACTTC

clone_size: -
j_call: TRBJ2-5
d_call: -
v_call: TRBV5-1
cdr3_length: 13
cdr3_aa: CASSFGGAETQYF
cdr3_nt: TGCGCCAGCAGCTTTGGAGGCGCAGAGACCCAGTACTTC

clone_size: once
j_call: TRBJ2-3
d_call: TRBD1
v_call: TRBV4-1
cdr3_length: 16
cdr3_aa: CASSGQGQGGTDTQYF
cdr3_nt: TGCGCCAGCAGCGGACAGGGTCAAGGGGGCACAGATACGCAGTATTTT

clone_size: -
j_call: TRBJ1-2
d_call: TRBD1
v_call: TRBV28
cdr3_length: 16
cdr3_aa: CASSSPGQGPYYGYTF
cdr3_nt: TGTGCCAGCAGTTCACCGGGACAGGGGCCTTACTATGGCTACACCTTC

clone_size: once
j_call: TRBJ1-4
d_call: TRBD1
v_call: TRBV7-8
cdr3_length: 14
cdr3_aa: CASSLNRGNEKLFF
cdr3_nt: TGTGCCAGCAGCCTAAACAGGGGGAATGAAAAACTGTTTTTT

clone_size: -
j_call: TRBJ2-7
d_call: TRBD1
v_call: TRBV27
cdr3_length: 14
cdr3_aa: CASTETGQGHEQYF
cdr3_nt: TGTGCCAGCACCGAAACCGGACAGGGGCACGAGCAGTACTTC

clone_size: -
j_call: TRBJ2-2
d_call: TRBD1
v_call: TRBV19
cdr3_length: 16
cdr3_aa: CASSMFTGGSTGELFF
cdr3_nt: TGTGCCAGTAGTATGTTCACAGGGGGATCCACCGGGGAGCTGTTTTTT

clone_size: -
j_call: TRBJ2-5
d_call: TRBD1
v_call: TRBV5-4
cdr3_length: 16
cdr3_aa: CASSLMSGGKAETQYF
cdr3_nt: TGTGCCAGCAGCTTGATGTCAGGGGGAAAGGCAGAGACCCAGTACTTC

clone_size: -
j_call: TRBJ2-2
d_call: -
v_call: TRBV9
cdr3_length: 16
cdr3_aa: CASSVGPDSHTGELFF
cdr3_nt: TGTGCCAGCAGCGTAGGACCGGACTCTCACACCGGGGAGCTGTTTTTT

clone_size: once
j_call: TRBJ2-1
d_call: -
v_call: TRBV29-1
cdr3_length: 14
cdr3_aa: CSVETFERNTEQFF
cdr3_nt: TGCAGCGTTGAAACATTTGAACGCAACACGGAGCAGTTCTTC

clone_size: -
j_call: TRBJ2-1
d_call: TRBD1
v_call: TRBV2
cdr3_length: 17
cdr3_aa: CASSRDRGLGPKNEQFF
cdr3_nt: TGTGCCAGCTCCCGGGACAGGGGGCTCGGCCCTAAAAATGAGCAGTTCTTC

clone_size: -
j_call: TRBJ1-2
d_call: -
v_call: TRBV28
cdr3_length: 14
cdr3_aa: CASSQLGAGFGYTF
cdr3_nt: TGTGCCAGCAGTCAACTGGGGGCGGGTTTTGGCTACACCTTC

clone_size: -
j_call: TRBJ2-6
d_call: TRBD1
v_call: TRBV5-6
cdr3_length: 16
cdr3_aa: CASSPDRASGANVLTF
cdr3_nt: TGTGCCAGCAGCCCAGACAGGGCCTCTGGGGCCAACGTCCTGACTTTC

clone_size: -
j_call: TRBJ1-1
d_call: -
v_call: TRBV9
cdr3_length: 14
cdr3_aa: CASSVNPTGTEAFF
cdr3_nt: TGTGCCAGCAGCGTAAACCCCACAGGCACTGAAGCTTTCTTT

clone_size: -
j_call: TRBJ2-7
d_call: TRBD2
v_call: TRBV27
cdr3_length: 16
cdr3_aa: CASSLLLAGGPYEQYF
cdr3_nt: TGTGCCAGCAGTTTATTGCTAGCGGGAGGGCCCTACGAGCAGTACTTC

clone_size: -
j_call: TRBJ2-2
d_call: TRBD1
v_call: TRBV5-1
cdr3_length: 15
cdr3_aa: CASSMGQPNTGELFF
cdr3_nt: TGCGCCAGCAGCATGGGACAGCCCAACACCGGGGAGCTGTTTTTT

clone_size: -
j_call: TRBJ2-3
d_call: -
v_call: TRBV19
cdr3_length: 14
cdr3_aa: CASSLVFSTDTQYF
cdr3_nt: TGTGCCAGTAGCCTAGTTTTTAGCACAGATACGCAGTATTTT